This is a list of T cell receptor beta chains from one sample in a study of OX40 agonist ivuxolimab in advanced cancers. Method: immunoSEQ multiplex PCR; TCRdb's copy keeps in-frame clones and lacks some. The sample lists 40,000 or so clones; 87% were seen once. This specimen was CD4+ or CD8+ T cells sorted from blood, taken in a trial of the OX40 agonist ivuxolimab. The receptor source for this set is an adult with an advanced solid tumor such as melanoma, head and neck, liver or kidney cancer. Each CDR3 is given with its conserved first and last residue. The order of the fields is clone size, CDR3 length, V gene, J gene, D gene, CDR3 DNA, CDR3 protein. The D gene is left open where the match is weak. For some rows the clone size is stated as once, few or many, or as a class when expanded; others skip it.

NA,20,TRBV7-2,TRBJ2-1,NA,TGTGCCAGCAGCTTAGCGCTTAAGCGGCGAGCGGACGCGGTCGGCAATGAGCAGTTCTTC,CASSLALKRRADAVGNEQFF
once,16,TRBV15,TRBJ1-2,NA,TGTGCCACCAGCAGATCAGCACTGACAGCGGTCTATGGCTACACCTTC,CATSRSALTAVYGYTF
NA,13,TRBV19,TRBJ2-3,NA,TGTGCCAGTAGTATAGAAATTTGGGATACGCAGTATTTT,CASSIEIWDTQYF
NA,18,TRBV4-2,TRBJ2-3,TRBD2,TGTGCCAGCAGCCAAGATGCTAGCGGGGGGACTAGCACAGATACGCAGTATTTT,CASSQDASGGTSTDTQYF
NA,14,TRBV10-2,TRBJ2-7,NA,TGCGCCAGCAGGGCCGGGCCTGGCACCTACGAGCAGTACTTC,CASRAGPGTYEQYF
NA,15,TRBV4-1,TRBJ2-3,TRBD1,TGCGCCAGCAGCCAAGATCTCAGGGGGCTGAATACGCAGTATTTT,CASSQDLRGLNTQYF
NA,15,TRBV7-9,TRBJ2-1,TRBD2,TGTGCCAGCAGCATACGACTAGCGGGAGTGCATGAGCAGTTCTTC,CASSIRLAGVHEQFF
once,16,TRBV10-3,TRBJ2-3,TRBD2,TGTGCCATCAGGCCCGGGACTAGCGGGGGCACAGATACGCAGTATTTT,CAIRPGTSGGTDTQYF
NA,13,TRBV10-3,TRBJ1-1,NA,TGTGCCATCAGCCCAACAGGGACGGGTGAAGCTTTCTTT,CAISPTGTGEAFF
NA,14,TRBV7-9,TRBJ2-7,TRBD1,TGTGCCAGTTCGACAGGGGGCGCGGGCTACGAGCAGTACTTC,CASSTGGAGYEQYF
NA,13,TRBV28,TRBJ1-2,NA,TGTGCCAGCAGCGTTGGCAGGGTCCTAGGCTACACCTTC,CASSVGRVLGYTF
NA,15,TRBV6-1,TRBJ2-3,NA,TGTGCCAGCAGTGTATCGGGGGGCCCCACAGATACGCAGTATTTT,CASSVSGGPTDTQYF
NA,14,TRBV19,TRBJ1-4,NA,TGTGCCAGTAGTATTAGAGGGGCCGGCGAAAAACTGTTTTTT,CASSIRGAGEKLFF
NA,16,TRBV21-1,TRBJ2-3,NA,TGTGCCAGCAGCAATACAACTAGCGAGGAGGAAGATACGCAGTATTTT,CASSNTTSEEEDTQYF
NA,12,TRBV29-1,TRBJ2-1,NA,TGCAGCGTTGCAGAGATTTACAATGAGCAGTTCTTC,CSVAEIYNEQFF
NA,13,TRBV19,TRBJ2-2,NA,TGTGCCAGTACCCCCCGGGGCGGCGGGGAGCTGTTTTTT,CASTPRGGGELFF
NA,17,TRBV5-8,TRBJ1-5,TRBD1,TGTGCCAGCAGCCCGGACAGGGGAGGGTATAGCAATCAGCCCCAGCATTTT,CASSPDRGGYSNQPQHF
NA,14,TRBV7-7,TRBJ2-1,NA,TGTGCCAGCAGCTTTGGCGGGATGGGAAATGAGCAGTTCTTC,CASSFGGMGNEQFF
NA,15,TRBV5-4,TRBJ2-7,NA,TGTGCCAGCAGCTTAACAGGCCGCCTTACCTACGAGCAGTACTTC,CASSLTGRLTYEQYF
NA,16,TRBV7-8,TRBJ2-2,TRBD2,TGTGCCAGCAGCTCAAGCGGGGGGGCGAACACCGGGGAGCTGTTTTTT,CASSSSGGANTGELFF
once,14,TRBV27,TRBJ2-1,NA,TGTGCCAGCAGCCCCGGGACAACTAACAATGAGCAGTTCTTC,CASSPGTTNNEQFF
few,15,TRBV7-9,TRBJ1-3,NA,TGTGCCAGCGGGACACGGGCCTCCTCTGGAAACACCATATATTTT,CASGTRASSGNTIYF
once,14,TRBV7-9,TRBJ2-3,NA,TGTGCCAGCAGCTTAACGGGGTCCACAGATACGCAGTATTTT,CASSLTGSTDTQYF
NA,13,TRBV2,TRBJ1-4,NA,TGTGCCAGCCTCGAAGCAGGAAAGGGAAAACTGTTTTTT,CASLEAGKGKLFF
NA,13,TRBV10-1,TRBJ1-1,NA,TGCGCCAGCAGTGACCCTACTGGGGATGAAGCTTTCTTT,CASSDPTGDEAFF
NA,15,TRBV28,TRBJ1-4,NA,TGTGCCAGCAGTACTCAGACAGGTACTAATGAAAAACTGTTTTTT,CASSTQTGTNEKLFF